The sequence of this T cell receptor beta chain was determined in a study of CD8 T cells in Susac syndrome. TCR beta was sequenced from blood CD8+ and CD4+ T cells. Controls were healthy donors (matched for age and sex). After extraction with the RNeasy kit, about 0.45 to 1 ug of the RNA was reverse transcribed using random hexamers. Amplification of TCR beta CDR3 across 54 Vbeta and 13 Jbeta was performed with immunoSEQ multiplex PCR. In TCRdb, the immunoSEQ multiplex PCR reads were re-called with MiXCR into one record per CDR3 protein. The sample shows about 25,000 distinct CDR3 sequences, 94% of them seen only once. The CDR3 covers 15 residues. Trimming stripped 0 bases from V and 1 base from J, with 9 bases between. The germline CDR1 and CDR2 sequences are SGHVS and FQNEAQ.

The sequenced sample consisted of CD8+ T cells from PBMCs. The gene calls are TRBV7-8 and TRBJ1-1; the D is unclear. This clonotype originated in a human donor in good health. CDR3 protein: CASSLAWGENTEAFF. Here the CDR3 DNA reads TGTGCCAGCAGCTTAGCGTGGGGAGAGAACACTGAAGCTTTCTTT. The variable domain in full, with the rest retrieved from reference TRBV7-8 and TRBJ1-1, is GAGVSQSPRYKVAKRGQDVALRCDPISGHVSLFWYQQALGQGPEFLTYFQNEAQLDKSGLPSDRFFAERPEGSVSTLKIQRTQQEDSAVYLCASSLAWGENTEAFFGQGTRLTVV.